The 15 T cell receptor beta chains given below trace back to one sample, sequenced in a study of OX40 agonist ivuxolimab in advanced cancers. Sequenced by immunoSEQ multiplex PCR; TCRdb stores in-frame clones only, minus some. Of under 80,000 clones in the sample, approximately 86% were seen once. The sample was CD4+ or CD8+ T cells sorted from blood, taken in a trial of the OX40 agonist ivuxolimab. Every receptor here comes from an adult with an advanced solid tumor such as melanoma, head and neck, liver or kidney cancer.

In regard to this clone: The sample carries other DNA sequences with the same CDR3. The chain carries TRBV18 and TRBJ2-7, with 8 nucleotides matching TRBD1. Trimming removed 2 bases from V and 6 bases from J; junction bases left unmatched: 3. CDR3 length: 13 residues. Germline V gene lookup returns CDR1 KGHSH and CDR2 LQKENI. The CDR3 DNA is TGTGCCAGCTCACCAGGACAGGGAGGCGAGCAGTACTTC. Its protein product is CASSPGQGGEQYF. Combining the CDR3 with reference TRBV18 and TRBJ2-7 gives the whole variable domain NAGVMQNPRHLVRRRGQEARLRCSPMKGHSHVYWYRQLPEEGLKFMVYLQKENIIDESGMPKERFSAEFPKEGPSILRIQQVVRGDSAAYFCASSPGQGGEQYFGPGTRLTVT.

V gene TRBV30 combines with J gene TRBJ1-5, with D possibly TRBD1 on 5 matching bases. Germline V gives CDR1 GTSNPN, CDR2 SVGIG (reference sequence). This CDR3 contains 14 residues. V was clipped by 3 bases and J by 9 bases, with 18 bases between them. This CDR3 reads CAWRQGTGPGPQHF. CDR3 sequence (DNA): TGTGCCTGGAGGCAAGGGACGGGACCTGGGCCCCAGCATTTT.

The chain combines TRBV4-2 with TRBJ2-1, with 11 bases lining up with TRBD1. This CDR3 contains 15 residues. Per germline, CDR1 LGHNA and CDR2 YNFKEQ. V shed 5 bases, J shed 3 bases, and the junction held 3 bases outside the gene matches. In DNA, the CDR3 is TGTGCCAGCAGCGAGGGGACAGGGGGCTACAATGAGCAGTTCTTC. Encoded protein: CASSEGTGGYNEQFF.

This sequence joins TRBV5-6 and TRBJ2-7; TRBD1 matches at 10 bases. Germline-derived CDR1 and CDR2 are SGHDT and YYEEEE. Germline trimming cut 0 bases from V and 1 base from J; bases unmatched to any gene: 1. The CDR3 runs 15 residues. The CDR3 DNA follows: TGTGCCAGCAGCTTGGGACAGGGGGCGTCCTACGAGCAGTACTTC. It encodes CASSLGQGASYEQYF. Supplemented by reference TRBV5-6 and TRBJ2-7, the full variable domain reads DAGVTQSPTHLIKTRGQQVTLRCSPKSGHDTVSWYQQALGQGPQFIFQYYEEEERQRGNFPDRFSGHQFPNYSSELNVNALLLGDSALYLCASSLGQGASYEQYFGPGTRLTVT.

V usage is TRBV5-4 and J usage is TRBJ2-7; 10 bases line up with TRBD1. Germline V gene lookup returns CDR1 SGHNT and CDR2 YYREEE (reference sequence). The V segment lost 4 bases and the J segment 4 bases; nucleotides outside the gene matches: 11. The CDR3 is 16 amino acids. This chain's CDR3 is CASSLGGDRGLYEQYF. The CDR3 DNA is TGTGCCAGCAGCCTCGGGGGGGACAGGGGTCTTTACGAGCAGTACTTC.

The CDR3 is CASSLAHGGSYEQYF. The CDR3, as DNA: TGTGCCAGCAGCTTAGCGCACGGGGGGTCCTACGAGCAGTACTTC. This chain uses TRBV7-2 with TRBJ2-7, with 7 bases that match TRBD2. Germline-derived CDR1 and CDR2 are SGHTA and FQGNSA. The junction had 3 bases not matched to a gene; V was cut back by 0 bases and J by 1 base. The CDR3 is 15 residues long. Supplemented by reference TRBV7-2 and TRBJ2-7, the full variable domain reads GAGVSQSPSNKVTEKGKDVELRCDPISGHTALYWYRQSLGQGLEFLIYFQGNSAPDKSGLPSDRFSAERTGGSVSTLTIQRTQQEDSAVYLCASSLAHGGSYEQYFGPGTRLTVT.

The chain joins TRBV2 to TRBJ2-3; D gene uncertain. Germline V gene data show CDR1 as SNHLY and CDR2 as FYNNEI. V dropped 0 bases and J dropped 0 bases, with 10 bases sitting between them. The CDR3 extends over 16 amino acids. CDR3 DNA: TGTGCCAGCAGTGAAGCACGGCGGATAAGCACAGATACGCAGTATTTT. Its protein product is CASSEARRISTDTQYF.

The rearrangement joins TRBV25-1 to TRBJ1-2; TRBD1 agrees at 11 bases. With V trimmed by 2 bases and J by 7 bases, 6 bases remained unmatched. CDR3 length equals 15 residues. Germline CDR1 reads MGHDK; CDR2 reads SYGVNS. In nucleotides, the CDR3 is TGTGCCAGCAGTGAAAGAGGACAGGGGGCTTTTGGCTACACCTTC. This sequence encodes CASSERGQGAFGYTF.

V gene TRBV29-1 combines with J gene TRBJ2-7, with TRBD1 as a possible D gene (6 bases). The germline V and J ends were trimmed by 5 bases and 0 bases, with 14 bases remaining between them. This CDR3 contains 14 residues. Germline V gene data show CDR1 as SQVTM and CDR2 as ANQGSEA. Here the CDR3 reads CSVWSGASSYEQYF. The CDR3 DNA sequence: TGCAGCGTTTGGTCAGGGGCTTCCTCCTACGAGCAGTACTTC.

The gene calls are TRBV18 and TRBJ2-7; D not certain. Germline V gives CDR1 KGHSH, CDR2 LQKENI. The CDR3 loop spans 12 amino acids. Trimming cost V 5 bases and J 4 bases, with 9 bases left between them. CDR3 bases: TGTGCCAGCTCAACCACCGGTTACGAGCAGTACTTC. Translating it yields CASSTTGYEQYF.

This clone occurred once. The chain has TRBV29-1 and TRBJ1-2, with D tentatively TRBD1 (6 bases). Germline V CDR1 and CDR2: SQVTM, ANQGSEA. This CDR3 comprises 12 residues. V was trimmed by 5 bases and J by 2 bases, leaving 9 bases between them. The CDR3 DNA sequence: TGCAGCGTTCCGGACAGAAACTATGGCTACACCTTC. Translation: CSVPDRNYGYTF.

This chain uses TRBV28 with TRBJ2-3; the D gene is possibly TRBD1 (5 bases). The germline V gene encodes CDR1 MDHEN and CDR2 SYDVKM. The CDR3 totals 14 residues. The V end was cut by 2 bases, the J end by 2 bases, with 8 bases between. CDR3 DNA: TGTGCCAGCAGTTTAGACAGATCCACAGATACGCAGTATTTT. Translated: CASSLDRSTDTQYF.

The chain uses TRBV27 and TRBJ1-6, with 7 bases aligning to TRBD1. This CDR3 contains 16 residues. The ends lost 2 bases at V and 9 bases at J; junction bases unmatched: 10. CDR1 MNHEY and CDR2 SMNVEV come from the germline V gene (reference sequence). CDR3 nucleotides: TGTGCCAGCAGTTTAGGCCAAGACAGGGAGACTTCACCCCTCCACTTT. Its protein product is CASSLGQDRETSPLHF.

This clone appeared once. This sequence joins TRBV10-3 and TRBJ2-3; D call uncertain. Between the trimmed V and J ends, which lost 10 bases and 0 bases, there was a span of 23 bases. The CDR3 runs 17 residues. Germline V gene sequence: CDR1 ENHRY, CDR2 SYGVKD. CDR3 in DNA: TGTGCCACTATCAGGTCGGCCTACCCGACTAGCACAGATACGCAGTATTTT. It specifies CATIRSAYPTSTDTQYF.

This chain links TRBV11-2 with TRBJ2-7; 9 bases agree with TRBD1. The CDR3 spans 16 residues. Germline V gene data show CDR1 as SGHAT and CDR2 as FQNNGV. Trimming removed 3 bases from V and 4 bases from J; junction bases left unmatched: 10. The DNA for the CDR3 is TGTGCCAGCAGCTTCCCCCCGAGACAGGGGGATTACGAGCAGTACTTC. Its translation: CASSFPPRQGDYEQYF.